This TCR beta chain appears in the sequencing data of a study of T cells in Graves' hyperthyroidism and ophthalmopathy. About this clonotype itself: It may be a read error: a sequence one base away is much more abundant.

The germline V gene has CDR1 SEHNR and CDR2 FQNEAQ (reference sequence). This CDR3 has 16 amino acids. After removal of 5 bases from V and 1 base from J, the junction contained 10 bases not matched to a gene. RNA transcripts yielded amplified TCR beta CDR3 regions. HTBI primers drove first-round RT-PCR of the TCR CDR3. TCRdb reanalysed the multiplex PCR reads using MiXCR and keeps one entry per CDR3 protein. Of about 840,000 distinct CDR3 sequences listed, over 35% are singletons. This TCR came from a man aged 18 to 35 with Graves' hyperthyroidism. Sequencing input: blood. V usage is TRBV7-9 and J usage is TRBJ2-5; 7 bases are shared with TRBD2. This chain's CDR3 is CASSVGGSESQETQYF. In DNA form, the CDR3 reads TGTGCCAGCAGCGTCGGCGGGAGTGAATCCCAAGAGACCCAGTACTTC.